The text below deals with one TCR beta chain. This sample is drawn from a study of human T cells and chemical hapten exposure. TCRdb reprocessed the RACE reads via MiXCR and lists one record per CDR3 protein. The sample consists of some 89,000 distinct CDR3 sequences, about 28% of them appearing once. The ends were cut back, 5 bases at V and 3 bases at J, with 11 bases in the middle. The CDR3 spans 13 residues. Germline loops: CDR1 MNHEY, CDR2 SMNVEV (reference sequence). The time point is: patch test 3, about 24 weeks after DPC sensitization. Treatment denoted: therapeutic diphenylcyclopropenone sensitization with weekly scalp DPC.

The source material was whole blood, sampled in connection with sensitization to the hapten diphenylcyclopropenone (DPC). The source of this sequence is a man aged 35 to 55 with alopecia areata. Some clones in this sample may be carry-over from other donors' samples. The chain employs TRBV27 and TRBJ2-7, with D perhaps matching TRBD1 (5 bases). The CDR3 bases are TGTGCCAGCAGTCCCCGACAGTACTACGAGCAGTACTTC. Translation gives CASSPRQYYEQYF.